This TCR beta chain was sequenced for a study of neurological immune-mediated disorders. This clonotype was seen ten or more times. The CDR3 spans 14 residues. Trimming stripped 8 bases from V and 2 bases from J, with 12 bases between. Per germline, CDR1 MNHNS and CDR2 SASEGT. In TCRdb, the 5' RACE reads were re-called with MiXCR into one record per CDR3 protein. The sample yields tens of thousands of distinct CDR3 sequences, roughly 13% seen once. Input material: PBMCs. The receptor was derived from a woman between 50 and 59 years old in good health. The rearrangement joins TRBV6-1 to TRBJ2-2; weak D call: TRBD1 (6 bases). The DNA of the CDR3 is TGTGCCAGCCACAGGACAGTTAACACCGGGGAGCTGTTTTTT. Translation gives CASHRTVNTGELFF.